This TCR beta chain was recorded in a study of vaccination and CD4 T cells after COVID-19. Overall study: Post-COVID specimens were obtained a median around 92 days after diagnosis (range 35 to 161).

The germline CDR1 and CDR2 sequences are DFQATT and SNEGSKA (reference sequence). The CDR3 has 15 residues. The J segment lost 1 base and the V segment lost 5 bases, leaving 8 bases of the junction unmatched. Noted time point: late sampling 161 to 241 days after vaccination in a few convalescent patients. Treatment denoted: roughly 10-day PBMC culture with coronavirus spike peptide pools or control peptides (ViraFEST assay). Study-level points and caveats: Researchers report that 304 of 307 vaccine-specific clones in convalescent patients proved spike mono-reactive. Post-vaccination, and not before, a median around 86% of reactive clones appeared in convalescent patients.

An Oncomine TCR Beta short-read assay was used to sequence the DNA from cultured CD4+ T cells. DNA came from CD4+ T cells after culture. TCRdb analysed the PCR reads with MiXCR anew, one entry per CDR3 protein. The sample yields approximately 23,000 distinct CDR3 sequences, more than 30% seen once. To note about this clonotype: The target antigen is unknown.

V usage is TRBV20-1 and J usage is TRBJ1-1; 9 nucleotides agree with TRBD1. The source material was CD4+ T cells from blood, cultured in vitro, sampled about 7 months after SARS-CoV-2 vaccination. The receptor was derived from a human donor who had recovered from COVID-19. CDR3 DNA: TGCAGTGCTTTACAGGGGGCAACATCGAACACTGAAGCTTTCTTT. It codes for CSALQGATSNTEAFF.